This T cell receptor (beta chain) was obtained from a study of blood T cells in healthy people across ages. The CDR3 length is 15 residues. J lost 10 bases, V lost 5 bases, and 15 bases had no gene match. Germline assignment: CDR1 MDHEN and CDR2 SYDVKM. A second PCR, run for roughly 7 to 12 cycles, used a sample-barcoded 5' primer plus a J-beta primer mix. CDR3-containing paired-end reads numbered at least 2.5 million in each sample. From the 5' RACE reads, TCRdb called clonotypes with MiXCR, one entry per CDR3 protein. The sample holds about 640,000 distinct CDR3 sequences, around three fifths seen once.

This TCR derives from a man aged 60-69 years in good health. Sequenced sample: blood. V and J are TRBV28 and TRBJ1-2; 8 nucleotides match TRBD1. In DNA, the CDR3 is TGTGCCAGCAGTCCACCCCACACAGGGGGGGAGTCCTACACCTTC. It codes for CASSPPHTGGESYTF.